Sequencing of this T cell receptor (beta chain) was carried out in a study of blood T cell repertoires in COVID-19. At the level of the study: Sample material is recorded as cDNA or gDNA derived from T cells, B-cell-depleted T cells, or PBMCs.

The germline gives CDR1 SGHDN, CDR2 FVKESK. V was pared by 3 bases and J by 0 bases, with 8 bases between. The CDR3 runs 14 residues. Original data processing: Quantification of nucleated cells was approximated via reference gene primer amplification. Only in-frame clones appear in the TCRdb table, and some are missing; sequencing was by immunoSEQ multiplex PCR. The D gene and trimming were derived from the DNA, and the V and J assignments and clone size from that table. The profile shows 150,000 to 200,000 clones, nearly 90% of them singletons. This clone was recorded once. The TCR comes from a man aged 50-60 years with acute or convalescent COVID-19. Input material: peripheral blood. The chain recombines TRBV14 with TRBJ1-2, with D unclear. The CDR3 region has the DNA TGTGCCAGCAGCCAGATAGGAGCTAACTATGGCTACACCTTC. The encoded protein is CASSQIGANYGYTF.